This TCR beta chain was recovered during a study of blood T cell repertoires in COVID-19. Study background: PBMCs, B-cell-depleted T cells, or T cells were the source of the cDNA or gDNA that made up the material.

The CDR3 extends over 14 amino acids. CDR1 and CDR2 from the germline V gene are ENHRY and SYGVKD. V was pared by 4 bases and J by 3 bases, with 12 bases between. In the source study's methods: Estimation of nucleated cell counts was performed using reference gene primer amplification. Profiled with immunoSEQ multiplex PCR; TCRdb holds only in-frame clones, not every one. Clone size and V and J calls were adopted from that table, with D and trimming inferred from the DNA. The sample contains fewer than 300,000 clones, roughly nine tenths of which appear only once. Enrollment of patients from Seattle took place during active infection, with longitudinal follow-up.

This clonotype originated in a woman in her 30s with COVID-19, enrolled during active disease. This rearrangement joins TRBV10-3 to TRBJ1-1, with a weak D call TRBD1 (5 bases). The sample comprised peripheral blood. The DNA for the CDR3 is TGTGCCATCAGTGCCGGGGGAACCTACACTGAAGCTTTCTTT. Amino acid sequence: CAISAGGTYTEAFF.